The 6 T cell receptor beta chains below were found in one sample sequenced in a study of radiotherapy plus CTLA-4 blockade in lung cancer. TCRdb keeps only in-frame clones here, not all; method: immunoSEQ multiplex PCR. Of about 77,000 clones listed, just under 75% are singletons. Here the sequenced sample was peripheral blood, taken from a patient treated with radiotherapy plus ipilimumab. Every receptor here comes from a human donor with non-small cell lung cancer whose response to radiotherapy plus ipilimumab could not be evaluated.

The chain uses TRBV5-1 and TRBJ1-4; 12 positions agree with TRBD1. Germline loops: CDR1 SGHRS, CDR2 YFSETQ. CDR3 length equals 18 residues. The V segment lost 4 bases and the J segment 6 bases; nucleotides outside the gene matches: 13. The CDR3 nucleotides read TGCGCCAGCAGCCCTAGGGACAGGGGGCCACTGGCGGATGAAAAACTGTTTTTT. Amino acids: CASSPRDRGPLADEKLFF. Full variable domain (rest looked up from reference TRBV5-1 and TRBJ1-4): KAGVTQTPRYLIKTRGQQVTLSCSPISGHRSVSWYQQTPGQGLQFLFEYFSETQRNKGNFPGRFSGRQFSNSRSEMNVSTLELGDSALYLCASSPRDRGPLADEKLFFGSGTQLSVL.

This chain links TRBV7-2 with TRBJ2-7, with 7 bases lining up with TRBD1. Germline loops: CDR1 SGHTA, CDR2 FQGNSA. The ends lost 1 base at V and 13 bases at J; junction bases unmatched: 10. This CDR3 comprises 13 residues. CDR3 bases: TGTGCCAGCAGCTTAGATCGGGTGGGGACAGCCTACTTC. Protein: CASSLDRVGTAYF.

J is TRBJ2-1 and V is TRBV7-9, with 11 bases lining up with TRBD2. V dropped 5 bases and J dropped 7; count of bases not matched to a gene: 7. The CDR3 length is 15 residues. The V gene's germline CDR1 is SEHNR and CDR2 FQNEAQ (reference sequence). The CDR3 coding sequence is TGTGCCAGCAGCATACAACTAGCGGGGGCAAATGAGCAGTTCTTC. This encodes CASSIQLAGANEQFF.

The J gene is TRBJ2-3, the V gene TRBV2, with TRBD2 matching over 12 bases. Unmatched junction bases numbered 3, after V lost 4 bases and J lost 4 bases. The CDR3 loop spans 15 amino acids. Germline CDR1 SNHLY, CDR2 FYNNEI. CDR3 nucleotides: TGTGCCAGCAGTGGGACTAGCGGGAAGTCAGATACGCAGTATTTT. This gives the protein CASSGTSGKSDTQYF. Combining the CDR3 with reference TRBV2 and TRBJ2-3 gives the whole variable domain EPEVTQTPSHQVTQMGQEVILRCVPISNHLYFYWYRQILGQKVEFLVSFYNNEISEKSEIFDDQFSVERPDGSNFTLKIRSTKLEDSAMYFCASSGTSGKSDTQYFGPGTRLTVL.

The rearrangement links TRBV7-2 to TRBJ2-7; 8 nucleotides align to TRBD2. The germline V gene encodes CDR1 SGHTA and CDR2 FQGNSA. The CDR3 sequence is 16 residues long. Germline trimming cut 4 bases from V and 2 bases from J; bases unmatched to any gene: 10. Here the CDR3 reads CASSYLFSGKTYEQYF. The CDR3 nucleotides read TGTGCCAGCAGCTACTTATTTAGCGGGAAGACCTACGAGCAGTACTTC. Filled out from reference TRBV7-2 and TRBJ2-7, the complete variable domain reads GAGVSQSPSNKVTEKGKDVELRCDPISGHTALYWYRQSLGQGLEFLIYFQGNSAPDKSGLPSDRFSAERTGGSVSTLTIQRTQQEDSAVYLCASSYLFSGKTYEQYFGPGTRLTVT.

This clone was seen a handful of times. This chain uses TRBV5-6 with TRBJ2-5; TRBD2 matches 7 bases. The junction had 11 bases not matched to a gene; V was cut back by 1 base and J by 5 bases. The CDR3 has 16 residues. Germline V gene sequence: CDR1 SGHDT, CDR2 YYEEEE. CDR3 amino acids: CASSLFIWEGRETQYF. The CDR3 region has the DNA TGTGCCAGCAGCTTGTTTATATGGGAGGGCCGGGAGACCCAGTACTTC.